This TCR beta chain was captured by sequencing in a study of a mutant IDH1 vaccine in newly diagnosed glioma (dated by TCRdb to the early 2020s). Concerning the study at large: Vaccination began 4-6 weeks after radiotherapy alone, or alongside temozolomide cycles in the chemotherapy-containing groups. Of the roughly 32 patients who were treated, approximately 62% were male and approximately 40% were female, and the mean age was about 37 years. Before enrollment, patients had received standard therapy of radiotherapy alone, temozolomide alone, or radiochemotherapy with temozolomide; most received the combination. Visit V12 was the week-35 safety follow-up and visit V13 was the week-47 end of study. Peripheral blood samples were drawn at six visits, namely V03 (baseline), V05, V07, V10, V12 and V13. Longitudinal TCRB deep sequencing was done for fewer than 30 treated patients, wherever samples were available for exploratory analyses. What the study reported, not specific to this receptor: Immune responses induced by the vaccine were seen in approximately 93% of patients across multiple MHC alleles. It was noted by the authors that analyses of patient blood samples could not be reproduced owing to sample limitations. Selection of PBMC samples for TCRB deep sequencing was based on availability. Pseudoprogression seemed to be unrelated to changes in the top peripheral T cell clonotypes found by TCRB sequencing.

This clone was counted only a few times. The target of this receptor is not known. Base qualities were left out, and no much larger clone turns up one base away. The library was generated by the immunoSEQ multiplex PCR assay. Rearranged TCR beta chain sequences were amplified using the hsTCRB Kit according to the manufacturer's protocol. Sequencing of TCRB libraries was carried out on an Illumina MiSeq. As for the original processing: The kit vendor's proprietary platform handled demultiplexing, trimming and gene mapping. TCRdb re-hosts the immuneACCESS table, in-frame sequences only. Its copies lack some clones; in the studies checked, an unresolved V gene accounts for under half of them, and the cause for the rest is not known. That table gives V, J and clone size, and the DNA gave D and trimming. Recorded for this sample are roughly 32,000 clones; approximately 89% of them occurred a single time. The ten largest clones take up around 2.4% of the sample.

V sheds 3 bases and J sheds 0 bases, leaving 15 bases between their ends. CDR1 and CDR2 are read off the germline V gene as SGHTS and YDEGEE. There are 16 amino acids in the CDR3, from cysteine to phenylalanine inclusive. CDR3 DNA only is kept here, 48 bases in frame from base 1. The sample's time point label is to be understood as: week 47, end of study. Every vaccine dose consisted of 300 ug of a 20-mer mutant IDH1 peptide in Montanide, administered subcutaneously together with topical imiquimod. Patients received eight vaccinations in weeks 1, 3, 5, 7, 11, 15, 19 and 23, corresponding to visits V03 through V10. Newly diagnosed WHO grade 3 or 4 IDH1-mutant astrocytomas showing loss of nuclear ATRX were present in the donors. The samples were drawn from NOA16, a multicentre, single-arm, open-label phase I trial in Germany that tested a mutant IDH1 peptide vaccine in humans for the first time. Genomic DNA for TCRB sequencing was extracted from EDTA blood using the DNeasy Blood and Tissue Kit.

The V and J segments used are TRBV5-8 and TRBJ2-5, with no D gene named confidently. This clonotype was sampled from a man between 35 and 55 years old with glioma. This specimen consisted of PBMCs, obtained from a glioma patient whose treatment included an IDH1 peptide vaccine. The nucleotide sequence is given as TGTGCCAGCAGCTCTTTTGGCCAGCAGTACCAAGAGACCCAGTACTTC. The resulting protein is CASSSFGQQYQETQYF.